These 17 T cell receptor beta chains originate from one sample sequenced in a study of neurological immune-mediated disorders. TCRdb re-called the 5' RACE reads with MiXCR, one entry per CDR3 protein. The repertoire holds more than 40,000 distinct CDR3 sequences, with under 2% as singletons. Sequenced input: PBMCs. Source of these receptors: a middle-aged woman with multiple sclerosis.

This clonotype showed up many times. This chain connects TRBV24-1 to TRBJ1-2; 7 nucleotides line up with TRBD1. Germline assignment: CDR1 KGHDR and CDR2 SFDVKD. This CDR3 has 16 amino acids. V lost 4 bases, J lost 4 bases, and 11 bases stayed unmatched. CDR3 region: CATSDPTRGFGYGYTF. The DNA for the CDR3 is TGTGCCACCAGTGACCCAACCAGGGGGTTCGGCTATGGCTACACCTTC.

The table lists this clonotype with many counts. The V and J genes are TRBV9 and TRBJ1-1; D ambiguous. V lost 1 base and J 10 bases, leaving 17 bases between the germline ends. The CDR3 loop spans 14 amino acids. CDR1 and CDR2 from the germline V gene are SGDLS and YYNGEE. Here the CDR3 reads CASSVSQMGDGAFF. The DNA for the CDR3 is TGTGCCAGCAGCGTAAGTCAGATGGGCGACGGAGCTTTCTTT.

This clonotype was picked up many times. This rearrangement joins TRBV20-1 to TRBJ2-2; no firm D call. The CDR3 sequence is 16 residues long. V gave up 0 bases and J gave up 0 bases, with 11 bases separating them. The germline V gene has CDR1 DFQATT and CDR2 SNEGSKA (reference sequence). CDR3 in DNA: TGCAGTGCTAGAGATCCGGTGAGCGCGAACACCGGGGAGCTGTTTTTT. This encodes CSARDPVSANTGELFF.

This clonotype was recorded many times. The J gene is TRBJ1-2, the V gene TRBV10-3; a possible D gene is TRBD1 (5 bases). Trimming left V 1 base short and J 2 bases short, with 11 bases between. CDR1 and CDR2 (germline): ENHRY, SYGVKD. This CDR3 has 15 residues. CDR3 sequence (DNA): TGTGCCATCAGTGAGTTGGCGGGGGTAAACTATGGCTACACCTTC. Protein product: CAISELAGVNYGYTF.

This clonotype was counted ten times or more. The CDR3 DNA is TGCAGCGGTTGGGGGGGGAACACTGAAGCTTTCTTT. Translated: CSGWGGNTEAFF. The rearrangement links TRBV29-1 to TRBJ1-1; perhaps TRBD1 as D (5 bases). Trimming cost V 7 bases and J 1 base, with 10 bases left between them. Per the germline V gene, CDR1 is SQVTM and CDR2 is ANQGSEA. The CDR3 has 12 amino acids.

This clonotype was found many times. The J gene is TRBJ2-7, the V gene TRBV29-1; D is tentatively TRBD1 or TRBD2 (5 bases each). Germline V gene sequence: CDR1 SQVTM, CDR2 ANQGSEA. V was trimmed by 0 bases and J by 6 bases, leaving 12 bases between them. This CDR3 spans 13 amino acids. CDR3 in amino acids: CSVEEYGAREQYF. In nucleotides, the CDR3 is TGCAGCGTTGAAGAATACGGGGCACGCGAGCAGTACTTC.

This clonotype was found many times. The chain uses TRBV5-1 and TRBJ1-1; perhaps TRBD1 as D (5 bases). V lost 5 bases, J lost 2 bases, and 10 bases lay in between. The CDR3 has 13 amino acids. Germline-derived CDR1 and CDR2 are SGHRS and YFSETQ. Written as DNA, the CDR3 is TGCGCCAGCAGTAACGACAGAAACACTGAAGCTTTCTTT. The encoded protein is CASSNDRNTEAFF. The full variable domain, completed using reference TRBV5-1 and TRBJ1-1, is KAGVTQTPRYLIKTRGQQVTLSCSPISGHRSVSWYQQTPGQGLQFLFEYFSETQRNKGNFPGRFSGRQFSNSRSEMNVSTLELGDSALYLCASSNDRNTEAFFGQGTRLTVV.

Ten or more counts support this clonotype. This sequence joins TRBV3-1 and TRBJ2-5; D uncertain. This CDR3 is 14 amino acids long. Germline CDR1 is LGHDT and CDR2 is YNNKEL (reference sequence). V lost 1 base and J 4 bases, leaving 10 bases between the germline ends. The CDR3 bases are TGTGCCAGCAGCCAAGCAGAAGCCCCAGAGACCCAGTACTTC. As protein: CASSQAEAPETQYF.

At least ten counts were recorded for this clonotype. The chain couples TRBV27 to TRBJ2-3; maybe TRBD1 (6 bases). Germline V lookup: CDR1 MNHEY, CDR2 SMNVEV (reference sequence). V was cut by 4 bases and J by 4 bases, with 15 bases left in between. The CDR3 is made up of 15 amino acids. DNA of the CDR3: TGTGCCAGCAGTTCTACAGGGAGAAAACCAGATACGCAGTATTTT. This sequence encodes CASSSTGRKPDTQYF.

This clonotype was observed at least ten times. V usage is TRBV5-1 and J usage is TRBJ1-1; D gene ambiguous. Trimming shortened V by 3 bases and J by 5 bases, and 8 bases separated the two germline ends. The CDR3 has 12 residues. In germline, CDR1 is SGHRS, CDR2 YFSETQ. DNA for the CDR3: TGCGCCAGCAGCTCGTTGGGAACTGAAGCTTTCTTT. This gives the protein CASSSLGTEAFF.

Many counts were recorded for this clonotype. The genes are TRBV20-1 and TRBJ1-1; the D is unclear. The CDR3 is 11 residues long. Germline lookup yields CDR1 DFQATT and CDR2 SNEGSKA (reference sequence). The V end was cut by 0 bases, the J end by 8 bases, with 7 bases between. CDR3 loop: CSARDMIEAFF. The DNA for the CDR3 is TGCAGTGCTAGAGACATGATAGAAGCTTTCTTT.

CDR3 residues: CASSQEGAANYGYTF. As DNA, the CDR3 is TGTGCCAGCAGCCAAGAAGGGGCAGCTAACTATGGCTACACCTTC. The V and J genes are TRBV4-2 and TRBJ1-2; D might be TRBD1 (5 bases). The CDR3 length is 15 residues. Deletions cut 0 bases from V and 0 bases from J, with 8 bases between. The germline CDR1 and CDR2 sequences are LGHNA and YNFKEQ.

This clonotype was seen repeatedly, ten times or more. The chain's CDR3 is CASSPEAQGAIYGYTF. CDR3 coding DNA: TGCGCCAGCAGCCCGGAGGCGCAGGGGGCAATCTATGGCTACACCTTC. The chain has TRBV5-1 and TRBJ1-2; TRBD1 matches 8 bases. The CDR3 has 16 residues. Unmatched junction bases numbered 12, after V lost 4 bases and J lost 4 bases. Looked up from germline, CDR1 is SGHRS and CDR2 is YFSETQ.

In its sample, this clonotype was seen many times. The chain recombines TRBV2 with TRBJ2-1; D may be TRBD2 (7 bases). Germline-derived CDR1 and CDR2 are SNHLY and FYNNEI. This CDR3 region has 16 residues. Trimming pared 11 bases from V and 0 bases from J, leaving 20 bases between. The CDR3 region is CAGRGLGGISYNEQFF. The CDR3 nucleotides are TGTGCCGGGAGGGGATTAGGGGGAATCTCCTACAATGAGCAGTTCTTC. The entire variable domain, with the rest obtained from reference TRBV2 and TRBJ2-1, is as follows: EPEVTQTPSHQVTQMGQEVILRCVPISNHLYFYWYRQILGQKVEFLVSFYNNEISEKSEIFDDQFSVERPDGSNFTLKIRSTKLEDSAMYFCAGRGLGGISYNEQFFGPGTRLTVL.

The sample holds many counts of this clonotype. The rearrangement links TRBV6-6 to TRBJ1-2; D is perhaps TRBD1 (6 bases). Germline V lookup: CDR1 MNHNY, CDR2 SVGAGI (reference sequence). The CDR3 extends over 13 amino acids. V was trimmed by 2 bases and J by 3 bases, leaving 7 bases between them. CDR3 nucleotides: TGTGCCAGCAGTTACAGGGGGTACTATGGCTACACCTTC. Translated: CASSYRGYYGYTF.

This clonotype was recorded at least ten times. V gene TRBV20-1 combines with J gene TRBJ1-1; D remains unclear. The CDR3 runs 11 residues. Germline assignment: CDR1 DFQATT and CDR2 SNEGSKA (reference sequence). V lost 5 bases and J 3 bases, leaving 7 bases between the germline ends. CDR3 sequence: CSAEVYTEAFF. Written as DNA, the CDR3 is TGCAGTGCTGAAGTCTACACTGAAGCTTTCTTT.

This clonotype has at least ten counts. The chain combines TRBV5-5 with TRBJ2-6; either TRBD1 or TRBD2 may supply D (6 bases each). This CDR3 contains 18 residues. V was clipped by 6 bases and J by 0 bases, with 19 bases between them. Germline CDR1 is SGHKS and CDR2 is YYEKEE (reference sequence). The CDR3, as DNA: TGTGCCAGCACTCAAGGGGGGATCACTAGCTCTGGGGCCAACGTCCTGACTTTC. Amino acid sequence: CASTQGGITSSGANVLTF.